A selection of T cell receptor beta chains follows, all from one sample in a study of cytomegalovirus exposure and HLA in healthy donors. Clones were read by immunoSEQ multiplex PCR, and TCRdb kept only the in-frame ones, dropping some. This table holds about 150,000 clones, approximately 79% found once. Sequencing was performed on PBMCs. All receptors come from a woman younger than 45 in good health and CMV-seronegative. The CDR3 runs from the conserved cysteine through the conserved F or W. The order of the fields is J gene, V gene, CDR3 protein.

TRBJ2-1 | TRBV5-3 | CARSSRWGVHEQFF
TRBJ2-7 | TRBV11-2 | CASSYSAGGNYEQYF
TRBJ2-1 | TRBV7-2 | CASSLAGGYNEQFF
TRBJ2-5 | TRBV7-2 | CASSLAAETQYF
TRBJ2-7 | TRBV7-2 | CASSLSGGGVREQYF
TRBJ1-1 | TRBV5-1 | CASSSTGGGEAFF
TRBJ1-5 | TRBV2 | CASSEDRGFGVDNQPQHF
TRBJ1-1 | TRBV13 | CAAGRGTEAFF
TRBJ2-7 | TRBV4-1 | CASSPGLAGGMSYEQYF
TRBJ2-5 | TRBV2 | CASSPGNLGETQYF
TRBJ2-7 | TRBV5-4 | CASSQAGAYEQYF
TRBJ2-7 | TRBV6-1 | CASSDDITRQGREQYF
TRBJ2-5 | TRBV30 | CAWRMSGKETQYF
TRBJ1-6 | TRBV15 | CATSRDLFPLLHF
TRBJ2-5 | TRBV29-1 | CSVGGLGETQYF
TRBJ2-1 | TRBV19 | CASKEAGTAYNEQFF
TRBJ1-5 | TRBV6-1 | CASSEDRVGQPQHF
TRBJ2-7 | TRBV5-4 | CASSPGTSGGLYEQYF
TRBJ2-2 | TRBV4-1 | CASSQAGQGIGELFF
TRBJ1-5 | TRBV11-2 | CASSLTGRSNQPQHF
TRBJ1-2 | TRBV2 | CASSAGTGRANYGYTF
TRBJ1-6 | TRBV5-1 | CASRRRTGDNSPLHF
TRBJ1-2 | TRBV6-5 | CASSPRRSLYGYTF
TRBJ2-7 | TRBV2 | CASALHRDGSYEQYF
TRBJ1-1 | TRBV18 | CASSPSPGSITEAFF
TRBJ1-2 | TRBV7-2 | CASSRTAFYGYTF
TRBJ2-3 | TRBV6-1 | CASSEERGGTDTQYF
TRBJ1-2 | TRBV7-9 | CASSQGQGANPYGYTF
TRBJ2-5 | TRBV7-3 | CASSLGLAGGETQYF
TRBJ2-6 | TRBV5-5 | CASSLGPTSGANVLTF
TRBJ1-2 | TRBV7-9 | CASTSDYGYTF
TRBJ1-1 | TRBV5-1 | CASSLTDVNTEAFF
TRBJ2-5 | TRBV5-1 | CASSSTSGQETQYF
TRBJ1-2 | TRBV19 | CASSKGRAYGYTF
TRBJ2-2 | TRBV5-3 | CARRPTFKRRETGELFF
TRBJ2-3 | TRBV19 | CASSMTSGRALGTDTQYF
TRBJ2-5 | TRBV4-2 | CASSQWQRLQETQYF
TRBJ1-6 | TRBV5-6 | CASSLGPSSYNSPLHF
TRBJ2-1 | TRBV9 | CASSVASSGSRNEQFF
TRBJ1-2 | TRBV9 | CASSLGQSYTF
TRBJ1-1 | TRBV4-1 | CASSQVGGTGAFF
TRBJ1-1 | TRBV10-1 | CASSAWTGGNTEAFF
. | TRBV18 | CASSPGVAGDYEQYF
TRBJ2-1 | TRBV7-8 | CASSAKRAGGYYNEQFF
TRBJ2-7 | TRBV18 | CASSPSEGRSYEQYF
TRBJ1-2 | TRBV6-6 | CASSPEAGGQGGYTF
TRBJ2-2 | TRBV5-6 | CASLRGDRGVSGELFF
TRBJ2-5 | TRBV6-1 | CASLAAGKETQYF
TRBJ2-7 | TRBV5-1 | CASSSDTRQGTDEQYF
TRBJ2-1 | TRBV5-4 | CASSLDRGSYNEQFF
TRBJ2-2 | TRBV27 | CASSLSGTSGGTGELFF
TRBJ2-2 | TRBV5-5 | CASSRGGVIAGELFF
TRBJ1-2 | TRBV27 | CATRDSYGYTF
TRBJ1-3 | TRBV7-2 | CASSIETGAGNTIYF
TRBJ1-1 | TRBV7-9 | CASSLGDRVGTEAFF
TRBJ2-5 | TRBV11-2 | CASSRQGPSREQYF
TRBJ2-6 | TRBV7-3 | CASSSYRQGVNVLTF
TRBJ2-6 | TRBV7-9 | CASSGGGGAGANVLTF
TRBJ2-1 | TRBV6-5 | CASSYFGGGNEQFF
TRBJ2-7 | TRBV20-1 | CSATSGYEQYF